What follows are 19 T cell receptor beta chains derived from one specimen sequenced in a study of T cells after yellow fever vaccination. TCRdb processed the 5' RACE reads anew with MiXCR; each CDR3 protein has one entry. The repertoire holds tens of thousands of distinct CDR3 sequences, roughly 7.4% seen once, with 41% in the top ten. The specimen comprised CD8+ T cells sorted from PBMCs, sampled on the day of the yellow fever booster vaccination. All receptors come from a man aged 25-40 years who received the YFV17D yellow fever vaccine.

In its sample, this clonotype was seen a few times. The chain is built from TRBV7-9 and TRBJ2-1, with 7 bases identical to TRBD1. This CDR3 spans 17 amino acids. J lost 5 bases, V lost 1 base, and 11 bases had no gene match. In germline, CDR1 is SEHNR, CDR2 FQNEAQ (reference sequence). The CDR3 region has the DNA TGTGCCAGCAGCTTAGACGTCTGGGACAGCACCAACAATGAGCAGTTCTTC. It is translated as CASSLDVWDSTNNEQFF.

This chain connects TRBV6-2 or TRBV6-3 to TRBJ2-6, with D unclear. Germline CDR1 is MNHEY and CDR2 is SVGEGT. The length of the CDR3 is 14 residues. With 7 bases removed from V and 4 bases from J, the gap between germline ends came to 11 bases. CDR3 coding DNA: TGTGCCAGCACCTCAGGATACGGGGCCAACGTCCTGACTTTC. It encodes CASTSGYGANVLTF.

The CDR3 here is CASSQRADTQYF. DNA of the CDR3: TGCGCCAGCAGCCAAAGGGCAGATACGCAGTATTTT. The chain has TRBV4-3 and TRBJ2-3; D gene unclear. The germline V and J ends were trimmed by 2 bases and 4 bases, with 4 bases remaining between them. Germline CDR1 is LGHNA and CDR2 is YSLEER. The CDR3 contains 12 residues.

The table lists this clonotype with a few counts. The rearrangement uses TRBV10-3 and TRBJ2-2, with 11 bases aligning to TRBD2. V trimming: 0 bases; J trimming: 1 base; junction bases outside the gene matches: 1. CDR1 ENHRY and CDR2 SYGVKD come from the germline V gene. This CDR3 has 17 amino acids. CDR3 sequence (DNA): TGTGCCATCAGTGAGTCGGGACTAGCGGAGAACACCGGGGAGCTGTTTTTT. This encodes CAISESGLAENTGELFF.

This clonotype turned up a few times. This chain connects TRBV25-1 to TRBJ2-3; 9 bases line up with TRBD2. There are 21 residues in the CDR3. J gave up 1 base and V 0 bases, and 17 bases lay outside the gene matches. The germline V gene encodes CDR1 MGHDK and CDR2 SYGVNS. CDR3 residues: CASSEYFPAGGTSPRTDTQYF. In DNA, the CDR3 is TGTGCCAGCAGTGAATATTTCCCAGCGGGAGGAACCTCACCTCGCACAGATACGCAGTATTTT.

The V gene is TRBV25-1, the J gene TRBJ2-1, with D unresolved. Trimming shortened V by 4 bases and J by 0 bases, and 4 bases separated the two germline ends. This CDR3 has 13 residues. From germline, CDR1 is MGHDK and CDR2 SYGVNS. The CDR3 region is CASSGASYNEQFF. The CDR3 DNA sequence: TGTGCCAGCAGTGGAGCCTCCTACAATGAGCAGTTCTTC.

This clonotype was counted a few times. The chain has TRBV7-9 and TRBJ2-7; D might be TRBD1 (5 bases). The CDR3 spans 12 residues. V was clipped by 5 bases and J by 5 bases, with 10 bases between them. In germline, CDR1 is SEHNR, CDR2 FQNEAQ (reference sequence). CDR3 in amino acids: CASSDQGNEQYF. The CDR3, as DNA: TGTGCCAGCAGCGATCAGGGTAACGAGCAGTACTTC.

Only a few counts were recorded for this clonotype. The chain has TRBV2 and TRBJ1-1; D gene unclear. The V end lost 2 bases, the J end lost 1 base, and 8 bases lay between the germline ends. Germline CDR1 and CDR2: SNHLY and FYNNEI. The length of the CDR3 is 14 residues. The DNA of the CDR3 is TGTGCCAGCAGTGAATACGGTACGAACACTGAAGCTTTCTTT. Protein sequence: CASSEYGTNTEAFF. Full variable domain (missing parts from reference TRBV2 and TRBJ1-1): EPEVTQTPSHQVTQMGQEVILRCVPISNHLYFYWYRQILGQKVEFLVSFYNNEISEKSEIFDDQFSVERPDGSNFTLKIRSTKLEDSAMYFCASSEYGTNTEAFFGQGTRLTVV.

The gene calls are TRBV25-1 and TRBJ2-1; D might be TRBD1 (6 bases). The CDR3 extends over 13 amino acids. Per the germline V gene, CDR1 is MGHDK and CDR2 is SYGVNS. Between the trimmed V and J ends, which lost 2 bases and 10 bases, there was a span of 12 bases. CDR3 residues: CASSEPDREEQFF. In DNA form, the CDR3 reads TGTGCCAGCAGTGAACCGGACAGAGAAGAGCAGTTCTTC.

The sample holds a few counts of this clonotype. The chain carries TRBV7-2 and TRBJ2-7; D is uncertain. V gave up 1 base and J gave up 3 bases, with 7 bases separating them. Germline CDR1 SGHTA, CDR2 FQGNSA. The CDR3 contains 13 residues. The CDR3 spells CASSLGGIYEQYF. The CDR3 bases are TGTGCCAGCAGCTTAGGGGGAATCTACGAGCAGTACTTC. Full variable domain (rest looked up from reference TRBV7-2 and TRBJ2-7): GAGVSQSPSNKVTEKGKDVELRCDPISGHTALYWYRQSLGQGLEFLIYFQGNSAPDKSGLPSDRFSAERTGGSVSTLTIQRTQQEDSAVYLCASSLGGIYEQYFGPGTRLTVT.

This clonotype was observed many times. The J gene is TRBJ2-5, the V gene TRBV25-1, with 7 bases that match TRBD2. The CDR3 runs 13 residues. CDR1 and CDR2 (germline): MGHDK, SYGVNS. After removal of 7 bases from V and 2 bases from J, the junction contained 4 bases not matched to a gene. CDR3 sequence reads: CASKGLLQETQYF. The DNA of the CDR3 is TGTGCCAGCAAGGGACTACTTCAAGAGACCCAGTACTTC. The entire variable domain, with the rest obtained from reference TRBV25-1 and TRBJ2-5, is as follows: EADIYQTPRYLVIGTGKKITLECSQTMGHDKMYWYQQDPGMELHLIHYSYGVNSTEKGDLSSESTVSRIRTEHFPLTLESARPSHTSQYLCASKGLLQETQYFGPGTRLLVL.

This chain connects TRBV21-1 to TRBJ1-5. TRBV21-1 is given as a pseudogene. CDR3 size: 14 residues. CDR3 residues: CASSKGPNHQPQHF. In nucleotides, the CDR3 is TGTGCCAGCAGCAAAGGGCCTAATCATCAGCCCCAGCATTTT.

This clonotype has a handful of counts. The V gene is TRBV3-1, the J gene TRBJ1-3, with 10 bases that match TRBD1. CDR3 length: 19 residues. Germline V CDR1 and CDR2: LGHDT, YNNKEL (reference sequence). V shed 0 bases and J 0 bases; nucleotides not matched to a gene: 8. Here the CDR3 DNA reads TGTGCCAGCAGCCAAGATCCCTGGACAGGGGGGTACTCTGGAAACACCATATATTTT. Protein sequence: CASSQDPWTGGYSGNTIYF.

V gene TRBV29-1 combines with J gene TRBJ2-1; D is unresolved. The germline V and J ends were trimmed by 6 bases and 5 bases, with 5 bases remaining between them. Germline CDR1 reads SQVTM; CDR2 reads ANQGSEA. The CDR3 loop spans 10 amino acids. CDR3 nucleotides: TGCAGCGTGGTACACAATGAGCAGTTCTTC. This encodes CSVVHNEQFF.

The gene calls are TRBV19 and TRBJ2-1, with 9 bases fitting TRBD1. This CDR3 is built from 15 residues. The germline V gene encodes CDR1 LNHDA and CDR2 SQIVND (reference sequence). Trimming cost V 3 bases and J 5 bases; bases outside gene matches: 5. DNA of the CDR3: TGTGCCAGTAGTATTTGGGACAGGGTGGACAATGAGCAGTTCTTC. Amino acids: CASSIWDRVDNEQFF.

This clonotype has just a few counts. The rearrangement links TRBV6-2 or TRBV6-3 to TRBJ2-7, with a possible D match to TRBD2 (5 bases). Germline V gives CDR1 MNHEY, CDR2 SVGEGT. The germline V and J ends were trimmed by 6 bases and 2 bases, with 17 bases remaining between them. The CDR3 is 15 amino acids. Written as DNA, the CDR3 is TGTGCCAGCAGCCTCCCCCGGGAATCCACCTACGAGCAGTACTTC. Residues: CASSLPRESTYEQYF.

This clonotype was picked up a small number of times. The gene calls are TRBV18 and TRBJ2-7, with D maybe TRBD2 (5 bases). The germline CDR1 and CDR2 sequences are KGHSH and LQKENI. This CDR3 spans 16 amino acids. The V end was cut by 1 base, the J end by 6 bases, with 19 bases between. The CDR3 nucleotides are TGTGCCAGCTCACCACTAACAAGCCCGGACTTGGGCGAGCAGTACTTC. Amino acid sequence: CASSPLTSPDLGEQYF.

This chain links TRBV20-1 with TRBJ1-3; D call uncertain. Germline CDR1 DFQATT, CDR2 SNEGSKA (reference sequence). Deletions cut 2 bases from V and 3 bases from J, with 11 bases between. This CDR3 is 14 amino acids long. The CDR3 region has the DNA TGCAGTGCTAGAATCGGAGCGGATGGAAACACCATATATTTT. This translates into CSARIGADGNTIYF.

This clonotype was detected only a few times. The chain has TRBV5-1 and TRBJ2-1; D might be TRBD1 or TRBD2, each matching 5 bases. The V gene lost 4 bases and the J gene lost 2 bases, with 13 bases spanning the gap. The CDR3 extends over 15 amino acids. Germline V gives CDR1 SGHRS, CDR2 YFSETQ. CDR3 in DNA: TGCGCCAGCAGCCCCCCCACGGGGCCCTACAATGAGCAGTTCTTC. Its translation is CASSPPTGPYNEQFF.